This T cell receptor beta chain was recorded in a study of cytomegalovirus exposure and HLA in healthy donors. PCR used 60 Vbeta primers and 13 Jbeta primers. Sequenced by immunoSEQ multiplex PCR; TCRdb stores in-frame clones only, minus some. The sample contains 120,000 to 150,000 clones, roughly 75% of which appear only once. The CDR3 covers 13 residues. Trimming cost V 7 bases and J 4 bases; bases outside gene matches: 3. Per the germline V gene, CDR1 is MNHEY and CDR2 is SVGAGI. The chain is built from TRBV6-5 and TRBJ1-1; the match to TRBD1 covers 10 bases. This sequence was found in a man aged 40-55 years in good health and CMV-seropositive. Input material: PBMCs. The CDR3 region has the DNA TGTGCCAGCACACGGACAGGGGGCACTGAAGCTTTCTTT. As protein: CASTRTGGTEAFF.